These 5 T cell receptor beta chains were all obtained from the same sample, sequenced in a study of blood T cells in healthy people across ages. Primed by a sample-barcoded 5' primer and a J-beta primer mix, a second PCR proceeded for about 7 to 11 cycles. Using its own MiXCR run on the 5' RACE reads, TCRdb lists one record per CDR3 protein. In the table there are approximately 800,000 distinct CDR3 sequences, 58% of which are singletons. The sequenced sample consisted of blood. All receptors derive from a man under 40 in good health.

The chain has TRBV27 and TRBJ1-5, with unresolved D. V dropped 3 bases and J dropped 0 bases, with 9 bases sitting between them. Germline lookup yields CDR1 MNHEY and CDR2 SMNVEV (reference sequence). The CDR3 runs 15 residues. The CDR3: CASSLSAYSNQPQHF. CDR3 in DNA: TGTGCCAGCAGTTTGTCGGCTTATAGCAATCAGCCCCAGCATTTT.

This clonotype turned up a few times. The V and J genes are TRBV7-9 and TRBJ2-5, with TRBD2 matching 8 bases. J was trimmed by 2 bases and V by 4 bases; bases with no gene match: 12. Germline values: CDR1 SEHNR, CDR2 FQNEAQ (reference sequence). The CDR3 spans 17 residues. The CDR3 DNA reads as TGTGCCAGCAGCTCGAAGAGGAGTCCTAGCGGGCAAGAGACCCAGTACTTC. This sequence encodes CASSSKRSPSGQETQYF.

The chain couples TRBV20-1 to TRBJ2-1, with a weak D call TRBD2 (7 bases). V lost 0 bases to trimming and J lost 2 bases, with 32 bases between them. CDR1 is DFQATT and CDR2 is SNEGSKA in the germline V gene (reference sequence). This CDR3 region has 22 residues. The CDR3 DNA is TGCAGTGCTAGAGATTTAGATCCCGGGACAACCGCGGGGGTTATCACCTACAATGAGCAGTTCTTC. Its protein is CSARDLDPGTTAGVITYNEQFF.

J is TRBJ2-4 and V is TRBV7-3; D is uncertain. The V end lost 2 bases, the J end lost 2 bases, and 10 bases lay between the germline ends. Germline V gene lookup returns CDR1 SGHTA and CDR2 FQGTGA. The CDR3 spans 15 residues. The CDR3 bases are TGTGCCAGCAGCTTAGCCCGGGTAACCAAAAACATTCAGTACTTC. Its translation is CASSLARVTKNIQYF.

This sequence joins TRBV7-9 and TRBJ2-1; TRBD1 or TRBD2 may be the D gene (6 bases each). There are 13 residues in the CDR3. The germline V gene has CDR1 SEHNR and CDR2 FQNEAQ (reference sequence). V was clipped by 7 bases and J by 9 bases, with 16 bases between them. CDR3 DNA sequence: TGTGCCAGCACCCCCGACAGGCGGGGTGAGCAGTTCTTC. This gives the protein CASTPDRRGEQFF.